The clone carrying this T cell receptor beta chain was observed at least ten times. Its antigen is not known. This sample is drawn from a study of neurological immune-mediated disorders. Study in general: Secondary progressive disease was present in 3, and relapsing-remitting disease in around 31, of the approximately 35 multiple sclerosis patients.

General study results and limits: Across subjects, no CDR3 amino acid sequence appeared in expanded clones of more than one subject, a finding that suggested private repertoires in all groups. Phylogenetic grouping assigned the repertoires of 18 of 34 multiple sclerosis patients to one related-CDR3 cluster, which constitutes a possible signature.

A single record per CDR3 protein comes from TCRdb applying MiXCR to the 5' RACE reads. The sample lists about 70,000 distinct CDR3 sequences, 2.5% to 4% seen once, with roughly 5% in the top ten. The CDR3 runs 16 residues. V was clipped by 10 bases and J by 4 bases, with 20 bases between them. CDR1 and CDR2 (germline): MDHEN, SYDVKM. Sequenced sample: PBMCs. V usage is TRBV28 and J usage is TRBJ2-6; either TRBD1 or TRBD2 may supply D (7 bases each). The origin of this receptor is a woman aged 45 to 65 with multiple sclerosis. Here the CDR3 reads CATTTGRARGANVLTF. The CDR3 bases are TGTGCCACCACGACAGGGAGGGCGCGCGGGGCCAACGTCCTGACTTTC.